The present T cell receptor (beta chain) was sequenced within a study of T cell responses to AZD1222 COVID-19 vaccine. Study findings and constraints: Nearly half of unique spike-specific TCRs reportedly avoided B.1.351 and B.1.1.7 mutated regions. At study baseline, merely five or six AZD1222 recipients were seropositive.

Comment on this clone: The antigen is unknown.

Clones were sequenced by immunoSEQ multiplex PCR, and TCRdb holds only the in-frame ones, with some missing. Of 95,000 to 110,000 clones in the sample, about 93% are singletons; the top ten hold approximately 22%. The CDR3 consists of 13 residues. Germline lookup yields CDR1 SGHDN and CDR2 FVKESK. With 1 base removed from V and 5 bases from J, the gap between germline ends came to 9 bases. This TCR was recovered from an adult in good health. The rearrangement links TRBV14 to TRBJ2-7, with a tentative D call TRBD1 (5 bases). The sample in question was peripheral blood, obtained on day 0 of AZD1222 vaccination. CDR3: CASSQVLGHEQYF. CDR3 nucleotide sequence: TGTGCCAGCAGCCAAGTTTTGGGGCACGAGCAGTACTTC.